This passage covers 4 T cell receptor beta chains from one sample sequenced in a study of T cells in Graves' hyperthyroidism and ophthalmopathy. Researchers amplified the TCR beta CDR3 regions from RNA transcripts. Carried out on the TCR CDR3, a first-round RT-PCR used the HTBI primer set. TCRdb reprocessed the multiplex PCR reads via MiXCR and lists one record per CDR3 protein. Of 410,000 or so distinct CDR3 sequences listed, roughly 14% are singletons. The sequenced sample was blood. The receptor set was obtained from a man aged 18 to 35 with Graves' ophthalmopathy.

This clonotype was seen more than once but under ten times. The V call is TRBV2, the J call TRBJ1-4, with 12 bases lining up with TRBD1. This CDR3 has 15 residues. Looked up from germline, CDR1 is SNHLY and CDR2 is FYNNEI. The ends lost 7 bases at V and 8 bases at J; junction bases unmatched: 8. The CDR3 nucleotides read TGTGCCAGCACTGGGACAGGGGGCATCTGGGAAAAACTGTTTTTT. Its translation is CASTGTGGIWEKLFF.

Ten or more counts support this clonotype. The chain links TRBV11-2 to TRBJ2-5; no firm D call. The CDR3 extends over 10 amino acids. V lost 6 bases, J lost 5 bases, and 4 bases lay in between. Germline V lookup: CDR1 SGHAT, CDR2 FQNNGV. CDR3 nucleotides: TGTGCCAGCAGAGGGGAGACCCAGTACTTC. Translated, it gives CASRGETQYF. The whole variable domain, filled in from reference TRBV11-2 and TRBJ2-5, reads EAGVAQSPRYKIIEKRQSVAFWCNPISGHATLYWYQQILGQGPKLLIQFQNNGVVDDSQLPKDRFSAERLKGVDSTLKIQPAKLEDSAVYLCASRGETQYFGPGTRLLVL.

This clonotype has only a few counts. V is TRBV15 and J is TRBJ2-4; TRBD2 is a possible D gene (6 bases). The V end was cut by 1 base, the J end by 2 bases, with 12 bases between. This CDR3 region has 16 residues. Germline V gives CDR1 LNHNV, CDR2 YYDKDF (reference sequence). CDR3 nucleotides: TGTGCCACCAGCAGAGCAAGCCGGGGGACCAAAAACATTCAGTACTTC. It yields the protein CATSRASRGTKNIQYF. Together with reference TRBV15 and TRBJ2-4, the CDR3 gives the full variable domain: DAMVIQNPRYQVTQFGKPVTLSCSQTLNHNVMYWYQQKSSQAPKLLFHYYDKDFNNEADTPDNFQSRRPNTSFCFLDIRSPGLGDTAMYLCATSRASRGTKNIQYFGAGTRLSVL.

This clonotype was picked up many times. The rearrangement joins TRBV5-6 to TRBJ2-5; TRBD1 matches at 8 bases. J gave up 4 bases and V 4 bases, and 12 bases lay outside the gene matches. CDR1 SGHDT and CDR2 YYEEEE come from the germline V gene. This CDR3 is built from 16 residues. The CDR3 coding sequence is TGTGCCAGCAGCCCTACGGGACAGGCTTTTTCAGAGACCCAGTACTTC. Its translation: CASSPTGQAFSETQYF.